Sequencing of this T cell receptor (beta chain) was carried out in a study of blood T cell repertoires in COVID-19 (TCRdb year 2020). Regarding the research as a whole: Collaborator samples came from the United States, Italy and Spain and covered acute and convalescent phases of COVID-19. The material from the prospective study consisted of cDNA or gDNA derived from T cells, B-cell-depleted T cells, or PBMCs. The dataset comprised deeply sampled blood TCRbeta repertoires from subjects exposed to, actively infected with, or recovered from COVID-19. The repertoires were released in a freely available public database meant as a resource for research on the immune response to SARS-CoV-2. The samples were drawn from two sources: the first 160 participants of the ongoing ImmuneRACE study, and 1,254 subjects contributed by 6 global collaborators. Nearly every sample came with metadata listing a de-identified subject ID, COVID-19 status, age in years and sex. Where available, HLA class I and class II types were obtained from metadata supplied by the sample provider rather than from assay-based typing. Here is what the overall study found, with its caveats: How much clinical and demographic metadata was included differed by source and by participant, and the metadata was provided uncurated.

Spanning cysteine to phenylalanine, the CDR3 consists of 11 amino acids. Kept here is only the CDR3 DNA, which spans 33 bases and is read in frame from base 1. V is pared back by 7 bases and J by 7 bases, with 10 bases lying between the germline termini. Via the germline V gene, CDR1 is SNHLY and CDR2 FYNNEI. A word on this clone: Its antigen is not yet known. The sample holds no much larger clone one base away, and base qualities are not on file.

TCRbeta CDR3 regions were amplified from genomic DNA using the immunoSEQ Assay, a bias-controlled multiplex PCR. Concerning the study's data processing: The number of nucleated cells in each sample was estimated from the amplification of reference gene primers within the assay. To quantify the absolute abundance of each unique TCRbeta CDR3 rearrangement, sequence reads were collapsed and filtered. For each sample, productive Simpson clonality was calculated as the square root of Simpson's diversity index over productive rearrangements. The clones in this table, taken by TCRdb from immuneACCESS, are in-frame only. Not every clone is retained; where verified, under half of the shortfall comes from an unresolved V gene, and the cause of the rest is unknown. V, J and clone size were drawn from that table, and D and trimming were deduced from the DNA. The sample table lists some 270,000 clones, almost 85% of them with a count of one. Over 7.5% of the sample rests with the top ten.

Enrolling through a virtual design, the prospective study's participants ranged in age from roughly 18 to 90 years and lived across about two dozen United States geographic areas. In the prospective study, cohorts were assigned on the basis of participant-reported clinical history obtained from a screening survey and a study questionnaire. In the prospective study, mobile phlebotomists collected whole blood, serum and a nasopharyngeal or oropharyngeal swab from each participant. Prospective study participants could optionally give additional blood draws and questionnaires over a roughly 2-month period. Blood samples from the prospective study were shipped frozen or at room temperature prior to DNA extraction.

The specimen sequenced was PBMCs or T cells enriched from blood (not recorded which). The source of this sequence is a woman aged 45-65 years with acute COVID-19. This chain joins TRBV2 to TRBJ1-1, with the identity of the D gene unclear. The DNA sequence reads TGTGCCAGCACTATTACCCATGAAGCTTTCTTT. It encodes CASTITHEAFF. The variable domain in full, with residues beyond the CDR3 obtained from the reference TRBV2 and TRBJ1-1 genes, is EPEVTQTPSHQVTQMGQEVILRCVPISNHLYFYWYRQILGQKVEFLVSFYNNEISEKSEIFDDQFSVERPDGSNFTLKIRSTKLEDSAMYFCASTITHEAFFGQGTRLTVV.